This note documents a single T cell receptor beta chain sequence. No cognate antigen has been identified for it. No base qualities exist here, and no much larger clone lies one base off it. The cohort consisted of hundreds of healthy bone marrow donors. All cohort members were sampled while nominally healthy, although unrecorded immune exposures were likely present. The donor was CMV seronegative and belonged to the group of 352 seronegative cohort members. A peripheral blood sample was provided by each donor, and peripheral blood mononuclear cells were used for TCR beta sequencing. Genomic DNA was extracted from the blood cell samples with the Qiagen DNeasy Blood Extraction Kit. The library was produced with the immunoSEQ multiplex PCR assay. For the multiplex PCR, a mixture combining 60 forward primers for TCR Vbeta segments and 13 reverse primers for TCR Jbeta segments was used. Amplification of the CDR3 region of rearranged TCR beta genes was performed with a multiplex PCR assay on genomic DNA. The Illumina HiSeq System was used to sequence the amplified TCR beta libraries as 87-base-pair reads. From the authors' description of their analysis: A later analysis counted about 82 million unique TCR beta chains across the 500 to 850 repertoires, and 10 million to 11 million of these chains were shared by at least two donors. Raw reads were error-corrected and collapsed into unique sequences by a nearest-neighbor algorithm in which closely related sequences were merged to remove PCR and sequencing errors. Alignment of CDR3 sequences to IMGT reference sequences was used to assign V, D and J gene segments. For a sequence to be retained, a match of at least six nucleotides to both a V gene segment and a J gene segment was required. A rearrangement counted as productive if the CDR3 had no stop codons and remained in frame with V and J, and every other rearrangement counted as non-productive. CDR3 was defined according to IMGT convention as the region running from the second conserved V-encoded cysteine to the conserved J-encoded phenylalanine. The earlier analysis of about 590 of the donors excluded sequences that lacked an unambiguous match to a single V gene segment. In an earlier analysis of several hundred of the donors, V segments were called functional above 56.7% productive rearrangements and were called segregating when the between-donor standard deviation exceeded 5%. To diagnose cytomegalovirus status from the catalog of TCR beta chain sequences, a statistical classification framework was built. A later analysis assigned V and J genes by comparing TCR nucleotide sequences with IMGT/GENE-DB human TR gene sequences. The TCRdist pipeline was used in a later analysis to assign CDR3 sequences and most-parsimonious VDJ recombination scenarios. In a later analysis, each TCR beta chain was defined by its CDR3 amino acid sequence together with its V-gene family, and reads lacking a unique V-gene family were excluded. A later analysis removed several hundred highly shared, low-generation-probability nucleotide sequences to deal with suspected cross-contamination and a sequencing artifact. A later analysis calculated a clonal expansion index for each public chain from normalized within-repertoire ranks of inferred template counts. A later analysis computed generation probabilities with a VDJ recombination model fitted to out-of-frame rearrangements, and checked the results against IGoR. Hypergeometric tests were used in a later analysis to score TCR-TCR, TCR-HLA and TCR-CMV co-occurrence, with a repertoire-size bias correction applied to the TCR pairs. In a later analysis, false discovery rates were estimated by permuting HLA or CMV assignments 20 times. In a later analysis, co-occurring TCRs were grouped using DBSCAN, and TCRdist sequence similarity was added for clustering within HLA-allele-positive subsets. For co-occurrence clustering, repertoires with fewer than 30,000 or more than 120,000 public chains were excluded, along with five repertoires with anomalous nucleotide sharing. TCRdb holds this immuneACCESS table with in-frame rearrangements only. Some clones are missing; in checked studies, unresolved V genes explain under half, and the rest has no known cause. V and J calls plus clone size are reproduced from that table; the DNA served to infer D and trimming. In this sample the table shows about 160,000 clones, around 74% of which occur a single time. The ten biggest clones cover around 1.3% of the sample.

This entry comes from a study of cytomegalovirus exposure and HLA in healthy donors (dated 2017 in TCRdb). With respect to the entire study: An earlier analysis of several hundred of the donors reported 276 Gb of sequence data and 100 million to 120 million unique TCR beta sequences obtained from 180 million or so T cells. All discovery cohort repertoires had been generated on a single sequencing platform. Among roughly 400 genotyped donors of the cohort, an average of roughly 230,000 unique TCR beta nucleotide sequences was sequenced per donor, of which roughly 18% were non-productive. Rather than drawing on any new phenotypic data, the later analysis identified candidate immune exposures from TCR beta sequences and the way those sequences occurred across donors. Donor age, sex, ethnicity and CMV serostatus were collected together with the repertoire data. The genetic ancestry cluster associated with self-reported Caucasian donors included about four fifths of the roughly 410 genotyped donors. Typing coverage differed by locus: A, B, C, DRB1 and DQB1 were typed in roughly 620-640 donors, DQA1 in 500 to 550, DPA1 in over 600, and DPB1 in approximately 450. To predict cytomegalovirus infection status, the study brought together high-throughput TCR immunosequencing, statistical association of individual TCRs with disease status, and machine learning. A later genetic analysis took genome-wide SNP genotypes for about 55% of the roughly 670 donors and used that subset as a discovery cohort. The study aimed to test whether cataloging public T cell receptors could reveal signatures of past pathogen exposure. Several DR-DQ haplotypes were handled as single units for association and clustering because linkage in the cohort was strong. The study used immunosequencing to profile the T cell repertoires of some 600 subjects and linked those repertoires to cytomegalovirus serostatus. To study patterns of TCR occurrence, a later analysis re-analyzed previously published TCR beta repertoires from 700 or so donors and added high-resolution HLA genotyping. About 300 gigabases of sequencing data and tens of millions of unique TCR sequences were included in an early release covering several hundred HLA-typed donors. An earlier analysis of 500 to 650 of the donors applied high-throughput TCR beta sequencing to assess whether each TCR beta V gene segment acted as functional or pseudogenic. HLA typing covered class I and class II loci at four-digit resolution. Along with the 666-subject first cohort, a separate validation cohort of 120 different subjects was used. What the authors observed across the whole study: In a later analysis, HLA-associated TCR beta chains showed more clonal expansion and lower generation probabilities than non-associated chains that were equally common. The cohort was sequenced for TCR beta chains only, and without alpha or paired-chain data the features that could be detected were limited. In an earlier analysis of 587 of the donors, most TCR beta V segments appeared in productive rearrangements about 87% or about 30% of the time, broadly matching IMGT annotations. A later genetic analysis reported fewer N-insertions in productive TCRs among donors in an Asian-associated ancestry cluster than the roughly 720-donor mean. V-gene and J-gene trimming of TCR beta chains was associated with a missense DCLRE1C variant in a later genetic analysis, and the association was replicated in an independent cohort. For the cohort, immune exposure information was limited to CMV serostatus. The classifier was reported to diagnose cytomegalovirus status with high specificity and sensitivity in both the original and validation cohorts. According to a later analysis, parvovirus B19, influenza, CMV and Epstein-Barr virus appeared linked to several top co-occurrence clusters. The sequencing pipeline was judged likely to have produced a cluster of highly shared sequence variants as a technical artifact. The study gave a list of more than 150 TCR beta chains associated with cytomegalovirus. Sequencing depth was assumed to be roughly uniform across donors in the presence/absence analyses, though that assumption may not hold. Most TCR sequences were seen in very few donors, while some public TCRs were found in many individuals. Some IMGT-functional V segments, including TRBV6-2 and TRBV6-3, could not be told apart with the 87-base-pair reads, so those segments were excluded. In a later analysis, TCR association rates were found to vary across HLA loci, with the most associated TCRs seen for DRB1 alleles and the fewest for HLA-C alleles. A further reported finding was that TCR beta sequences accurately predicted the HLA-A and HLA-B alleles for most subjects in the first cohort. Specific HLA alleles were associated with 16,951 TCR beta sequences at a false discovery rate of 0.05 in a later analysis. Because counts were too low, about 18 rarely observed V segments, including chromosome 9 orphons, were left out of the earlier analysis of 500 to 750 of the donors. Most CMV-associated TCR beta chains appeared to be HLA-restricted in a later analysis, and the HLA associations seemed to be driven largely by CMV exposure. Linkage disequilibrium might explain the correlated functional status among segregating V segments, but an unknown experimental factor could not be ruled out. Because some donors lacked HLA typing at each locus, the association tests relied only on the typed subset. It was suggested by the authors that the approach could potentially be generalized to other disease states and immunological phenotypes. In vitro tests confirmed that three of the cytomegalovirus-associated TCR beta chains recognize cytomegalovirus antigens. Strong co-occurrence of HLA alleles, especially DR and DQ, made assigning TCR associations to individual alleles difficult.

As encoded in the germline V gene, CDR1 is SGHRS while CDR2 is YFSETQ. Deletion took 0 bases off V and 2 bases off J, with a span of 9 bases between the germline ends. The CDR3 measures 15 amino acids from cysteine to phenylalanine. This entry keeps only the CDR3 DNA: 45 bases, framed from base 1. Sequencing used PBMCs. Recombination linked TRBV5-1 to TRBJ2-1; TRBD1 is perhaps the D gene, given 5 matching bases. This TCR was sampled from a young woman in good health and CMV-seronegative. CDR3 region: CASSLGGPTYNEQFF. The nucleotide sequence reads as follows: TGCGCCAGCAGCTTGGGGGGCCCCACCTACAATGAGCAGTTCTTC.